This T cell receptor (beta chain) was identified during a study of cytomegalovirus exposure and HLA in healthy donors. TCRdb keeps only in-frame clones here, not all; method: immunoSEQ multiplex PCR. The sample lists around 98,000 clones, approximately 88% seen once, with around 3.9% in the top ten. Germline CDR1 SGHNT, CDR2 YYREEE (reference sequence). The CDR3 length is 13 residues. The V end was cut by 3 bases, the J end by 7 bases, with 13 bases between. Sequenced sample: PBMCs. This sequence originates from a woman aged 25 to 39 in good health and CMV-seronegative. The rearrangement joins TRBV5-4 to TRBJ1-2; D uncertain. CDR3 sequence reads: CASSSLNRGGYTF. The CDR3 bases are TGTGCCAGCAGCTCCTTAAATCGGGGTGGCTACACCTTC.